Sequencing of this TCR beta chain was carried out in a study of shared clonotypes between healthy human individuals. Concerning this clone itself: Antigen unknown.

Methods used by the authors: Junction-only immunoSEQ data arrived without quality scores, meaning filtering differed. The assay was immunoSEQ multiplex PCR, and TCRdb's table has in-frame clones only and misses some. V and J calls and clone size are those listed in that table; D and trimming were worked out from the DNA. The profile shows over a million clones, about 80% of them singletons. General study findings and limits: Clonotypes which were not shared had lower generation probabilities than clonotypes that all four donors shared. Roughly 5% of naive CD4 clonotypes were shared across several donors. Memory subsets had estimated richness that was generally smaller than that of naive subsets.

This clonotype was obtained from a man aged 18 to 30 in good health. Some clones in this sample may be carry-over from other donors' samples. The source material was memory CD4+ T cells from PBMCs. This sample's subset: CD45RA-negative fraction.

This CDR3 reads CASRRQGGTEAFF. In DNA, the CDR3 is TGTGCCAGCAGGCGACAGGGAGGTACTGAAGCTTTCTTT. The gene calls are TRBV14 and TRBJ1-1, with 7 bases that match TRBD1. V lost 6 bases and J lost 5; bases outside the gene matches: 6. This CDR3 contains 13 residues. Germline V gene sequence: CDR1 SGHDN, CDR2 FVKESK.